These T cell receptor beta chains were read from a single sample in a study of post-analysis software for immune sequencing data. TCRdb reprocessed the PCR reads with MiXCR, giving one entry per CDR3 protein. Among 650,000 to 850,000 distinct CDR3 sequences listed, roughly 46% were seen once. Sequenced input: blood. The receptors derive from a girl aged 10 to 17 with multiple sclerosis. Both conserved end residues are trimmed from each CDR3.

j_call | v_call | cdr3_aa
TRBJ2-1 | TRBV29-1 | SVLPGLYNEQF
TRBJ2-7 | TRBV20-1 | SARDLAENKIYEQY
TRBJ2-7 | TRBV20-1 | SASGAGTSSIYEQY
TRBJ1-5 | TRBV20-1 | SASLGTAARQPQH
TRBJ1-5 | TRBV12-3/TRBV12-4 | ASSLFREEQPQH
TRBJ2-1 | TRBV11-1 | ASSLVSGVRDEQF
TRBJ1-5 | TRBV6-6 | ASSPPGQELPGPQH
TRBJ1-1 | TRBV6-5 | ASSYSWGAGTEAF
TRBJ1-2 | TRBV30 | AWTALDRYT
TRBJ2-1 | TRBV6-1 | ASSEAGDNNEQF
TRBJ2-5 | TRBV10-3 | AISDSIRQTRTGTQY
TRBJ1-2 | TRBV10-3 | AVRRADYGYT
TRBJ2-5 | TRBV28 | ASSLWGEAREQY
TRBJ2-3 | TRBV10-3 | AISESKAGSDTQY
TRBJ2-1 | TRBV20-1 | SATWVPIEQF
TRBJ2-7 | TRBV29-1 | SVEAGDAYEQY
TRBJ2-7 | TRBV7-9 | ASSPGGTGRRYEQY
TRBJ2-7 | TRBV7-6 | ASSLGGLAAIYEQY
TRBJ1-5 | TRBV12-3/TRBV12-4 | ASSLEGTGGQPQH
TRBJ1-1 | TRBV11-2 | ASSLAGGEAF